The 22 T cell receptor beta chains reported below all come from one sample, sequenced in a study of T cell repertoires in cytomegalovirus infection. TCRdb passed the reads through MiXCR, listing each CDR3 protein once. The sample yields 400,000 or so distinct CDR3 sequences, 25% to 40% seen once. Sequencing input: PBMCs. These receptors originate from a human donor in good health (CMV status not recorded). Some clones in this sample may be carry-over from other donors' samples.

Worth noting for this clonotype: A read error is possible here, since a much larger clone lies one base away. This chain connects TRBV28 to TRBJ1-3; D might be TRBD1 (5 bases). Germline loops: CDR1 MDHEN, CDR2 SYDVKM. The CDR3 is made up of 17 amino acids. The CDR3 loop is CASMRGSMSRSGNTTYF. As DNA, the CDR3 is TGTGCCAGCATGCGGGGCAGCATGAGTCGCTCTGGAAACACCACATATTTT.

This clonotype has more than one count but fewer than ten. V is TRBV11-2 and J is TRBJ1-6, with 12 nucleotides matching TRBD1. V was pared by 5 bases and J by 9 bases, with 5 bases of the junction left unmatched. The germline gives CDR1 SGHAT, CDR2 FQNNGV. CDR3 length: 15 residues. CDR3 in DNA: TGTGCCAGCAGCCATGGGACAGGGGGCAGTTCACCCCTCCACTTT. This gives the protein CASSHGTGGSSPLHF.

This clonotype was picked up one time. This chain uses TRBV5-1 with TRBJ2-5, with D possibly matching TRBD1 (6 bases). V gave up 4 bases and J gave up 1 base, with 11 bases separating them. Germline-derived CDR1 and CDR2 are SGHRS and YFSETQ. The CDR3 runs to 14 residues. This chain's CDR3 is CASSQGGFQETQYF. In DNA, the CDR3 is TGCGCCAGCAGCCAAGGGGGTTTCCAAGAGACCCAGTACTTC.

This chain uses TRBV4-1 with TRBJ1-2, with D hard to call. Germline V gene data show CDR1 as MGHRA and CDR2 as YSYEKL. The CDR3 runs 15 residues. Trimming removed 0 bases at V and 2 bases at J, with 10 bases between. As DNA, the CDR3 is TGCGCCAGCAGCCAAGAACAGATGCGGAACTATGGCTACACCTTC. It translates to CASSQEQMRNYGYTF.

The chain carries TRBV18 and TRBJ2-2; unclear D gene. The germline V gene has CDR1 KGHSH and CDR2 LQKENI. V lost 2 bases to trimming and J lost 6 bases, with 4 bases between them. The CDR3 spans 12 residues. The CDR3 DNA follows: TGTGCCAGCTCACCATCGCCCGGGGAGCTGTTTTTT. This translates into CASSPSPGELFF.

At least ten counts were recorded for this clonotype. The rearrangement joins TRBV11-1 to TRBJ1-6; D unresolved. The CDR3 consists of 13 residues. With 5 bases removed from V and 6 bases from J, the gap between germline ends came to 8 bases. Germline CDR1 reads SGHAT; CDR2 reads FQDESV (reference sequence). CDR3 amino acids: CASSENSNSPLHF. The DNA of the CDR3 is TGTGCCAGCAGCGAGAACAGTAATTCACCCCTCCACTTT.

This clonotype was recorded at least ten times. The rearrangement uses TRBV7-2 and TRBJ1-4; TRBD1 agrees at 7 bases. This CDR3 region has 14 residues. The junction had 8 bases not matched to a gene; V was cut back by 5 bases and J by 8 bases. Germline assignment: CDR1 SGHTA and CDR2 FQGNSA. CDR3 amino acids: CASSRGQWGEKLFF. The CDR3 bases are TGTGCCAGCAGCCGGGGACAGTGGGGGGAAAAACTGTTTTTT.

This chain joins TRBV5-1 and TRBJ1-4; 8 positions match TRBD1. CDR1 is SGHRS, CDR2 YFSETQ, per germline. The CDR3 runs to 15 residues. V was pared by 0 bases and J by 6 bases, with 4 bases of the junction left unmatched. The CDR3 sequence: CASSLAPGGHEKLFF. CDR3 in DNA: TGCGCCAGCAGCTTGGCACCAGGGGGCCATGAAAAACTGTTTTTT.

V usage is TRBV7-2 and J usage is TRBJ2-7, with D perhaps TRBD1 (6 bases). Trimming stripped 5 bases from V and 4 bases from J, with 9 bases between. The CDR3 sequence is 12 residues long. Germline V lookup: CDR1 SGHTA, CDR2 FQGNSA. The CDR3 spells CASSRDRYEQYF. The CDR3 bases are TGTGCCAGCAGCCGCGACAGGTACGAGCAGTACTTC.

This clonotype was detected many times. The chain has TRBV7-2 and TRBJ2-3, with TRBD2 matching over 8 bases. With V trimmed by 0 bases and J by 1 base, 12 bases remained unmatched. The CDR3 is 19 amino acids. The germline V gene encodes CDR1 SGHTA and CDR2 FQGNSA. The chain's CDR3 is CASSLAFRIRRGGTDTQYF. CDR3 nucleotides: TGTGCCAGCAGCTTAGCTTTCAGGATTAGGCGGGGGGGCACAGATACGCAGTATTTT. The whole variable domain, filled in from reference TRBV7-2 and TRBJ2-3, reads GAGVSQSPSNKVTEKGKDVELRCDPISGHTALYWYRQSLGQGLEFLIYFQGNSAPDKSGLPSDRFSAERTGGSVSTLTIQRTQQEDSAVYLCASSLAFRIRRGGTDTQYFGPGTRLTVL.

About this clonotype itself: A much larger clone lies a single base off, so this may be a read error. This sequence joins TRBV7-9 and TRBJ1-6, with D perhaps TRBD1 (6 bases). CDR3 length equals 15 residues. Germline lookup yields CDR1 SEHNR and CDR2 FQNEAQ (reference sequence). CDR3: CASSFEQGYNSPLQF. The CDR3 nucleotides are TGTGCCAGCAGCTTCGAACAGGGATATAATTCACCCCTCCAATTT.

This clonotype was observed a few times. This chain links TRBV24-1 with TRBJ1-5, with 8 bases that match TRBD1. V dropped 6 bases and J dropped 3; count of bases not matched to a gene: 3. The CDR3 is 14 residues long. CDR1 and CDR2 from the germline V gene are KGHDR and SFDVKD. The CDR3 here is CATSQGAINQPQHF. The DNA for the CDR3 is TGTGCCACCAGTCAGGGGGCAATCAATCAGCCCCAGCATTTT.

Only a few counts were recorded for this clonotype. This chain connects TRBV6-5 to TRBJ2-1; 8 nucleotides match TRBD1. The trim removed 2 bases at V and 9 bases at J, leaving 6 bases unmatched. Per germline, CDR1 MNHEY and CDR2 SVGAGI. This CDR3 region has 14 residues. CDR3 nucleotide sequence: TGTGCCAGCAGTTACATGGACAGGGCGGGTGAGCAGTTCTTC. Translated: CASSYMDRAGEQFF.

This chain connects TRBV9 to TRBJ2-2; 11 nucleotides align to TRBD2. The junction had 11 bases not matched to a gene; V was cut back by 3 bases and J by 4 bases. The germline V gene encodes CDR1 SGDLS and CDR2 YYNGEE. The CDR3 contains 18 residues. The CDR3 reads CASSAARLAGRSTGELFF. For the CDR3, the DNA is TGTGCCAGCAGCGCTGCGCGACTAGCGGGGCGTAGCACCGGGGAGCTGTTTTTT.

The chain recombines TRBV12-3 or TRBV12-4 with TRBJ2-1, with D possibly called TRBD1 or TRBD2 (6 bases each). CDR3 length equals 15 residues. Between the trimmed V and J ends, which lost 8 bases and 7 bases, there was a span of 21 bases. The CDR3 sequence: CASREGGTKANEQFF. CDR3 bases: TGTGCCAGCCGTGAGGGGGGCACGAAGGCAAATGAGCAGTTCTTC.

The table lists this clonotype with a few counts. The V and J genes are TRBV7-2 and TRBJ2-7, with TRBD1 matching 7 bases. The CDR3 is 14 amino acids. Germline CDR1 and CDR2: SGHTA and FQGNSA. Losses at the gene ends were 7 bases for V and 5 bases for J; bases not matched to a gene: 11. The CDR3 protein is CASTTTDRVHEQYF. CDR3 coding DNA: TGTGCCAGCACCACTACCGACAGGGTCCACGAGCAGTACTTC.

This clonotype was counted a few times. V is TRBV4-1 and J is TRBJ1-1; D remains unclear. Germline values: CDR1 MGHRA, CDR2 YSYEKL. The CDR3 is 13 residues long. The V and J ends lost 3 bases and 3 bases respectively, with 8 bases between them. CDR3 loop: CASSHSGDTEAFF. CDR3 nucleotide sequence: TGCGCCAGCAGCCATAGCGGGGACACTGAAGCTTTCTTT.

The CDR3 nucleotides read TGTGCCAGCAGCTTTCCCTTGGGGGGGGCGCAGAACACTGAAGCTTTCTTT. Its protein is CASSFPLGGAQNTEAFF. The chain combines TRBV7-6 with TRBJ1-1, with a possible D match to TRBD1 (6 bases). Trimming pared 3 bases from V and 1 base from J, leaving 18 bases between. The CDR3 runs to 17 residues. Germline assignment: CDR1 SGHVS and CDR2 FNYEAQ.

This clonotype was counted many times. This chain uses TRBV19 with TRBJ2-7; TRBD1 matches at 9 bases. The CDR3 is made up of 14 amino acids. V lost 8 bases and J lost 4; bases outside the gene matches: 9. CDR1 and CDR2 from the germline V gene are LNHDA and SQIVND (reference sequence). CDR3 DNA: TGTGCCAGTGCCGGGACAGGGAGGTCTTACGAGCAGTACTTC. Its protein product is CASAGTGRSYEQYF.

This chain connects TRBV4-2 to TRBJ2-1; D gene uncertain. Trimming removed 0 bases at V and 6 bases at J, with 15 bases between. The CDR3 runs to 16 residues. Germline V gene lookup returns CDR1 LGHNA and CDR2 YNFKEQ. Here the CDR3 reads CASSQDGPIGSNEQFF. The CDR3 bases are TGTGCCAGCAGCCAAGATGGCCCCATAGGGTCCAATGAGCAGTTCTTC.

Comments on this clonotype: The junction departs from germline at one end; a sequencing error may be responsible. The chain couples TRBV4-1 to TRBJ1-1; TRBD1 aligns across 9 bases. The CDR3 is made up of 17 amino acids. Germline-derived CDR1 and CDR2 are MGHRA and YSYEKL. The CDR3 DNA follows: TGCGCCAGCAGCCATCATGACAGGGGGAAAGCTAGCACTGAAGCTTTATTT. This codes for CASSHHDRGKASTEALF.

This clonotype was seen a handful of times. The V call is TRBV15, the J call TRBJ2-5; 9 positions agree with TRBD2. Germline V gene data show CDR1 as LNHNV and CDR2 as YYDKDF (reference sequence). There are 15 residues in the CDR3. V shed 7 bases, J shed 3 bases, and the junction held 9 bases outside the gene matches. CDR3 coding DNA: TGTGCCACCACCCAGAGGCTAGCGGGGAAAGAGACCCAGTACTTC. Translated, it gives CATTQRLAGKETQYF.